These T cell receptor beta chains were read from a single sample in a study of cytomegalovirus exposure and HLA in healthy donors. Method: immunoSEQ multiplex PCR; TCRdb's copy keeps in-frame clones and lacks some. The sample lists about 200,000 clones, roughly 80% seen once, with 2.7% in the top ten. The source material was PBMCs. All receptors derive from a woman aged 40 to 49 in good health and CMV-seronegative. CDR3s include the opening cysteine and the closing phenylalanine or tryptophan. A D gene is named only where the DNA matches it firmly. Clone size appears in some rows only: once, few, many, or a class for an expanded clone.

cdr3_aa: CASSGLYRYEQYF; cdr3_nt: TGTGCCAGCAGCGGACTGTATCGCTACGAGCAGTACTTC; d_call: .; clone_size: .; v_call: TRBV28; j_call: TRBJ2-7
cdr3_aa: CASRYEVALGEQYF; cdr3_nt: TGTGCCAGCAGATACGAGGTAGCGCTGGGCGAGCAGTACTTC; d_call: .; clone_size: .; v_call: TRBV6-6; j_call: TRBJ2-7
cdr3_aa: CASSLALRGGGDTQYF; cdr3_nt: TGTGCCAGCAGCTTGGCCTTAAGGGGAGGAGGAGATACGCAGTATTTT; d_call: .; clone_size: .; v_call: TRBV5-4; j_call: TRBJ2-3
cdr3_aa: CASASGLSTDTQYF; cdr3_nt: TGTGCCAGCGCTAGCGGGCTAAGCACAGATACGCAGTATTTT; d_call: TRBD2; clone_size: .; v_call: TRBV6-4; j_call: TRBJ2-3
cdr3_aa: CASSESTSGSWSEQYF; cdr3_nt: TGCGCCAGCAGTGAGTCAACTAGCGGGAGTTGGAGCGAGCAGTACTTC; d_call: TRBD2; clone_size: once; v_call: TRBV10-1; j_call: TRBJ2-7
cdr3_aa: CASSSWGDGYNEQFF; cdr3_nt: TGTGCCAGCAGCTCTTGGGGGGATGGCTACAATGAGCAGTTCTTC; d_call: .; clone_size: .; v_call: TRBV28; j_call: TRBJ2-1
cdr3_aa: CASGGSQTGKLFF; cdr3_nt: TGTGCCAGCGGGGGGTCTCAAACGGGAAAACTGTTTTTT; d_call: .; clone_size: .; v_call: TRBV7-9; j_call: TRBJ1-4
cdr3_aa: CASSFQGANNEQFF; cdr3_nt: TGCGCCAGCAGCTTTCAGGGGGCTAACAATGAGCAGTTCTTC; d_call: TRBD1; clone_size: .; v_call: TRBV5-1; j_call: TRBJ2-1
cdr3_aa: CASSMAGGPYEQYF; cdr3_nt: TGTGCCAGTAGTATGGCAGGCGGGCCCTACGAGCAGTACTTC; d_call: .; clone_size: .; v_call: TRBV19; j_call: TRBJ2-7
cdr3_aa: CASSDLGYRGSYNEQFF; cdr3_nt: TGTGCCAGCAGTGACCTCGGGTACAGGGGTTCCTACAATGAGCAGTTCTTC; d_call: TRBD1; clone_size: .; v_call: TRBV6-4; j_call: TRBJ2-1
cdr3_aa: CASSVDFNYGYTF; cdr3_nt: TGTGCCAGCAGCGTAGACTTTAACTATGGCTACACCTTC; d_call: .; clone_size: few; v_call: TRBV9; j_call: TRBJ1-2
cdr3_aa: CASWPPRTDTQYF; cdr3_nt: TGTGCCAGCTGGCCTCCCCGCACAGATACGCAGTATTTT; d_call: .; clone_size: .; v_call: TRBV6-1; j_call: TRBJ2-3
cdr3_aa: CASSLIYSNQPQHF; cdr3_nt: TGTGCCAGCAGTTTAATCTATAGCAATCAGCCCCAGCATTTT; d_call: .; clone_size: few; v_call: TRBV27; j_call: TRBJ1-5
cdr3_aa: CASRSQGAKNTGELFF; cdr3_nt: TGTGCCAGCAGGTCACAGGGGGCGAAGAACACCGGGGAGCTGTTTTTT; d_call: TRBD1; clone_size: .; v_call: TRBV11-2; j_call: TRBJ2-2
cdr3_aa: CASSIGGFTYEQYF; cdr3_nt: TGTGCCAGTAGTATAGGGGGCTTCACCTACGAGCAGTACTTC; d_call: .; clone_size: .; v_call: TRBV19; j_call: TRBJ2-7
cdr3_aa: CASSLWTGEATDTQYF; cdr3_nt: TGCGCCAGCAGCTTATGGACGGGGGAGGCTACAGATACGCAGTATTTT; d_call: .; clone_size: .; v_call: TRBV5-1; j_call: TRBJ2-3
cdr3_aa: CASSPSISSYNEQFF; cdr3_nt: TGTGCCAGTTCACCCAGTATTTCCTCCTACAATGAGCAGTTCTTC; d_call: .; clone_size: .; v_call: TRBV19; j_call: TRBJ2-1
cdr3_aa: CASSLTPEGFYGYTF; cdr3_nt: TGTGCCAGCAGTTTAACCCCGGAGGGATTCTATGGCTACACCTTC; d_call: .; clone_size: .; v_call: TRBV27; j_call: TRBJ1-2
cdr3_aa: CASSPQGWEQFF; cdr3_nt: TGTGCCAGCAGTCCGCAGGGCTGGGAGCAGTTCTTC; d_call: .; clone_size: .; v_call: TRBV27; j_call: TRBJ2-1
cdr3_aa: CASSLSGSPYEQYF; cdr3_nt: TGTGCCAGCAGCCTTTCCGGGAGCCCCTACGAGCAGTACTTC; d_call: .; clone_size: .; v_call: TRBV7-9; j_call: TRBJ2-7
cdr3_aa: CASYQGSGELFF; cdr3_nt: TGTGCCAGCTATCAGGGTTCCGGGGAGCTGTTTTTT; d_call: .; clone_size: once; v_call: TRBV6-1; j_call: TRBJ2-2
cdr3_aa: CASSLTSGRYEQYF; cdr3_nt: TGCGCCAGCAGCTTGACTAGCGGGAGGTACGAGCAGTACTTC; d_call: TRBD2; clone_size: few; v_call: TRBV5-1; j_call: TRBJ2-7
cdr3_aa: CASSLGQGNYGYTF; cdr3_nt: TGTGCCAGCAGCTTGGGACAGGGAAACTATGGCTACACCTTC; d_call: TRBD1; clone_size: .; v_call: TRBV5-8; j_call: TRBJ1-2
cdr3_aa: CATSRVTGDSYEQYF; cdr3_nt: TGTGCCACCAGCAGAGTGACAGGGGATTCCTACGAGCAGTACTTC; d_call: TRBD1; clone_size: .; v_call: TRBV15; j_call: TRBJ2-7
cdr3_aa: CASSPGGFDEETQYF; cdr3_nt: TGTGCCAGCAGCCCCGGCGGCTTCGACGAAGAGACCCAGTACTTC; d_call: .; clone_size: .; v_call: TRBV11-3; j_call: TRBJ2-5
cdr3_aa: CASSQGASGLYEQYF; cdr3_nt: TGCGCCAGCAGCCAGGGGGCTAGCGGTCTCTACGAGCAGTACTTC; d_call: .; clone_size: .; v_call: TRBV4-1; j_call: TRBJ2-7
cdr3_aa: CASSLWASGISTDTQYF; cdr3_nt: TGTGCCAGCAGCTTGTGGGCTAGCGGGATTAGCACAGATACGCAGTATTTT; d_call: TRBD2; clone_size: .; v_call: TRBV5-4; j_call: TRBJ2-3